One sample yielded the 15 T cell receptor beta chains listed below, sequenced in a study of blood T cell repertoires in COVID-19. Profiling relied on immunoSEQ multiplex PCR, and the TCRdb table lists in-frame clones only, not all of them. This table holds fewer than 150,000 clones, roughly 79% found once. Sequenced: peripheral blood. Source of these receptors: a man of 80 years or more with acute or convalescent COVID-19.

This chain uses TRBV2 with TRBJ1-1, with TRBD1 matching 9 bases. This CDR3 region has 16 residues. CDR1 and CDR2 from the germline V gene are SNHLY and FYNNEI. V trimming: 6 bases; J trimming: 1 base; junction bases outside the gene matches: 9. The CDR3 nucleotides read TGTGCCAGCAGGAGAGTCGGACAGGGGTCGAACACTGAAGCTTTCTTT. Translated, it gives CASRRVGQGSNTEAFF.

The chain combines TRBV5-1 with TRBJ2-5, with 7 bases identical to TRBD2. V was pared by 0 bases and J by 5 bases, with 7 bases of the junction left unmatched. From germline, CDR1 is SGHRS and CDR2 YFSETQ. The CDR3 has 15 amino acids. CDR3 loop: CASSLAFREVETQYF. The CDR3 DNA sequence: TGCGCCAGCAGCTTGGCCTTTCGGGAGGTGGAGACCCAGTACTTC.

The chain recombines TRBV7-8 with TRBJ1-4, with D possibly being TRBD1 (6 bases). The CDR3 contains 14 residues. Germline-derived CDR1 and CDR2 are SGHVS and FQNEAQ. Trimming left V 3 bases short and J 3 bases short, with 8 bases between. The DNA of the CDR3 is TGTGCCAGCAGCTTCGGACAGTCTAATGAAAAACTGTTTTTT. Residues: CASSFGQSNEKLFF.

The chain combines TRBV3-1 (or the pseudogene TRBV3-2) with TRBJ2-5; 9 positions agree with TRBD2. Germline V CDR1 and CDR2: LGHDT, YNNKEL (reference sequence). The CDR3 covers 16 residues. The trim removed 4 bases at V and 2 bases at J, leaving 8 bases unmatched. CDR3 sequence (DNA): TGTGCCAGCAGCCGGGAAGGACTAGCGAGGCAAGAGACCCAGTACTTC. Translation: CASSREGLARQETQYF.

This clone has a single count. The V and J genes are TRBV7-2 and TRBJ1-3, with D possibly TRBD1 on 6 matching bases. Germline V lookup: CDR1 SGHTA, CDR2 FQGNSA. V was trimmed by 5 bases and J by 0 bases, leaving 14 bases between them. The CDR3 is 16 residues long. CDR3 DNA: TGTGCCAGCAGCCCCAGGACAGCCTTCTCTGGAAACACCATATATTTT. This encodes CASSPRTAFSGNTIYF.

This chain joins TRBV29-1 and TRBJ2-3, with TRBD2 matching 11 bases. This CDR3 has 15 residues. Germline CDR1 is SQVTM and CDR2 is ANQGSEA. After removal of 6 bases from V and 5 bases from J, the junction contained 10 bases not matched to a gene. The CDR3 DNA reads TGCAGCGTGGATAGCGGGGGGGGTTTTATAGATACGCAGTATTTT. This gives the protein CSVDSGGGFIDTQYF.

Only one count was recorded for this clone. This sequence joins TRBV28 and TRBJ1-2, with D maybe TRBD1 (6 bases). The CDR3 is 15 amino acids. The V gene lost 5 bases and the J gene lost 3 bases, with 16 bases spanning the gap. Germline V gene lookup returns CDR1 MDHEN and CDR2 SYDVKM. In DNA, the CDR3 is TGTGCCAGCAGTGCCGGGGGGGGCTCGGACTATGGCTACACCTTC. It encodes CASSAGGGSDYGYTF.

V usage is TRBV2 and J usage is TRBJ2-7; 8 bases line up with TRBD1. The CDR3 is 15 amino acids. J gave up 4 bases and V 5 bases, and 10 bases lay outside the gene matches. The germline CDR1 and CDR2 sequences are SNHLY and FYNNEI. The CDR3: CASSRQGRSTYEQYF. CDR3 bases: TGTGCCAGCAGTCGACAGGGGCGGAGTACATACGAGCAGTACTTC.

The chain joins TRBV10-1 to TRBJ1-6; D is possibly TRBD1 (6 bases). The CDR3 loop spans 19 amino acids. Germline-derived CDR1 and CDR2 are WNHNN and SYGVQD (reference sequence). V lost 5 bases and J 7 bases, leaving 27 bases between the germline ends. The CDR3 DNA reads as TGCGCCAGCAGTTCTAAAGGAAGAAAGAGGACAGCCCCGAATTCACCCCTCCACTTT. Residues: CASSSKGRKRTAPNSPLHF.

V and J are TRBV2 and TRBJ2-5; TRBD2 aligns across 10 bases. Unmatched junction bases numbered 5, after V lost 6 bases and J lost 4 bases. The CDR3 loop spans 14 amino acids. From germline, CDR1 is SNHLY and CDR2 FYNNEI. CDR3 sequence: CASRGLAATETQYF. The CDR3 coding sequence is TGTGCCAGCAGAGGACTAGCGGCAACAGAGACCCAGTACTTC.

As DNA, the CDR3 is TGTGCCAGCAGTCAACTACTCGGGTCATTCTACGAGCAGTACTTC. This encodes CASSQLLGSFYEQYF. This rearrangement joins TRBV28 to TRBJ2-7; no clear D gene. The CDR3 length is 15 residues. Germline V CDR1 and CDR2: MDHEN, SYDVKM. Trimming removed 5 bases at V and 3 bases at J, with 17 bases between. The full variable domain, completed using reference TRBV28 and TRBJ2-7, is DVKVTQSSRYLVKRTGEKVFLECVQDMDHENMFWYRQDPGLGLRLIYFSYDVKMKEKGDIPEGYSVSREKKERFSLILESASTNQTSMYLCASSQLLGSFYEQYFGPGTRLTVT.

In DNA form, the CDR3 reads TGTGCCAGTAGCCCGCAGGGGAGGGGTTCACCCCTCCACTTT. Translating gives CASSPQGRGSPLHF. The chain links TRBV19 to TRBJ1-6, with TRBD1 as a possible D gene (6 bases). CDR1 and CDR2 (germline): LNHDA, SQIVND (reference sequence). Trimming shortened V by 6 bases and J by 9 bases, and 15 bases separated the two germline ends. The CDR3 has 14 residues.

This chain links TRBV9 with TRBJ1-5, with a weak D call TRBD1 (5 bases). Trimming left V 2 bases short and J 10 bases short, with 13 bases between. The CDR3 spans 13 residues. Germline CDR1 is SGDLS and CDR2 is YYNGEE. The CDR3 bases are TGTGCCAGCAGCGTCGGACCGGGGGGTCCCCAGCATTTT. It codes for CASSVGPGGPQHF.

This chain joins TRBV7-9 and TRBJ2-5; TRBD2 is a possible D gene (6 bases). The CDR3 totals 14 residues. The germline V gene has CDR1 SEHNR and CDR2 FQNEAQ (reference sequence). Trimming pared 3 bases from V and 5 bases from J, leaving 13 bases between. CDR3 protein: CASSFKLGGETQYF. The DNA for the CDR3 is TGTGCCAGCAGCTTTAAACTTGGGGGGGAGACCCAGTACTTC.

This clone was seen at least ten times. The V gene is TRBV30, the J gene TRBJ1-3, with D uncertain. V lost 4 bases to trimming and J lost 4 bases, with 8 bases between them. This CDR3 spans 12 amino acids. Germline CDR1 and CDR2: GTSNPN and SVGIG (reference sequence). CDR3 DNA sequence: TGTGCCTGGAAAGCGACCGGAAACACCATATATTTT. As protein: CAWKATGNTIYF.